This TCR beta chain was recorded in a study of prognosis after radiotherapy for stage I lung cancer. Overall study: The biologically effective dose of the SBRT radiotherapy was at least 100 Gy, given over 3 to 5 fractions. The study, taken as a whole, reports: The study left the tumor specificity of the expanded TCR clones undetermined.

Germline V gene sequence: CDR1 MNHEY, CDR2 SVGAGI. This CDR3 comprises 12 residues. The TCR beta CDR3 region was amplified from genomic DNA, with two rounds of multiplex PCR being used for the amplification. The authors ran first-round PCR with primers specific to each TRBV and TRBJ gene. TCRdb reprocessed the multiplex PCR reads via MiXCR and lists one record per CDR3 protein. This sample has tens of thousands of distinct CDR3 sequences, with more than 25% found just once. This clonotype was seen at least ten times. Its antigen is not identified. One end of the junction fails to match germline, which may point to a read error.

The sample in question was PBMCs, obtained before or after stereotactic body radiation therapy (not recorded which). This clonotype was sampled from a donor at least 50 years old with non-small cell lung cancer. V is TRBV6-5 and J is TRBJ1-3; D is unresolved. The CDR3, as DNA: TGTGCCAGTAGTTCACCCGGAAACACCATATATTTT. It is translated as CASSSPGNTIYF.